These 3 T cell receptor beta chains were all obtained from the same sample, sequenced in a study of glioma-infiltrating T cells. Amplification of TCR alpha and beta CDR3 regions from RNA used iRepertoire nested multiplex PCR. TCRdb recomputed calls from the multiplex PCR reads with MiXCR, one row per CDR3 protein. The sample yields under 200,000 distinct CDR3 sequences, around 30% seen once. Material for sequencing was glioma tissue, nonneoplastic brain tissue, or PBMCs (not recorded which). All receptors come from a human donor with low-grade glioma or glioblastoma, undergoing nonglioma brain surgery, or in good health (not recorded which).

This clonotype occurred many times. The CDR3 reads CASSLSDSDSSYNEQFF. The CDR3 coding sequence is TGTGCCAGCAGCTTGAGCGACTCGGATAGCTCCTACAATGAGCAGTTCTTC. The chain has TRBV7-6 and TRBJ2-1, with D unclear. Between the trimmed V and J ends, which lost 3 bases and 0 bases, there was a span of 15 bases. CDR3 size: 17 residues. Germline loops: CDR1 SGHVS, CDR2 FNYEAQ. The full variable domain, with the rest looked up from reference TRBV7-6 and TRBJ2-1, is GAGVSQSPRYKVTKRGQDVALRCDPISGHVSLYWYRQALGQGPEFLTYFNYEAQQDKSGLPNDRFSAERPEGSISTLTIQRTEQRDSAMYRCASSLSDSDSSYNEQFFGPGTRLTVL.

At least ten counts were recorded for this clonotype. The rearrangement joins TRBV25-1 to TRBJ2-5; tentative D call: TRBD1 (5 bases). In germline, CDR1 is MGHDK, CDR2 SYGVNS. The V and J ends lost 6 bases and 5 bases respectively, with 13 bases between them. The CDR3 length is 13 residues. CDR3 amino acids: CASRIQGDETQYF. DNA for the CDR3: TGTGCCAGCAGGATTCAGGGCGATGAGACCCAGTACTTC.

Regarding this clonotype: This may arise from a read error, as a much more abundant clone is one base away. V is TRBV4-1 and J is TRBJ2-1; tentatively, D is TRBD2 (5 bases). There are 15 residues in the CDR3. The germline V gene encodes CDR1 MGHRA and CDR2 YSYEKL. In DNA form, the CDR3 reads TGCGCCAGCGGCCAAGATGGCGGGCCCAGCAATGAGCAGTTCTTC. Its protein is CASGQDGGPSNEQFF.